This TCR beta chain appears in the sequencing data of a study of cytomegalovirus exposure and HLA in healthy donors. The trim removed 1 base at V and 8 bases at J, leaving 1 base unmatched. The germline V gene has CDR1 SGHNT and CDR2 YENEEA. The CDR3 is 12 residues long. Vbeta (60) and Jbeta (13) primers were used in the PCR. The table came from immunoSEQ multiplex PCR; TCRdb's copy has only in-frame clones and leaves some out. The sample yields 90,000 to 130,000 clones, less than 85% seen once. The sequence was obtained from a man younger than 45 in good health and CMV-seropositive. What was sequenced was PBMCs. The rearrangement joins TRBV11-3 to TRBJ1-1; 7 nucleotides line up with TRBD1. CDR3 coding DNA: TGTGCCAGCAGCTTAGCGGGACAGGAAGCTTTCTTT. The encoded protein is CASSLAGQEAFF.